This section outlines one T cell receptor beta chain sequence together with its context. This CDR3 region has 16 residues. Per the germline V gene, CDR1 is MNHNY and CDR2 is SVGAGI (reference sequence). J was trimmed by 7 bases and V by 0 bases; bases with no gene match: 6. The data stem from a study of T cell responses to AZD1222 COVID-19 vaccine. Using immunoSEQ multiplex PCR, the repertoire was profiled, and TCRdb retains in-frame clones only, with some absent. The repertoire consists of some 80,000 clones, with 90% to 95% occurring once and the leading ten covering about 5.2%. The sample consisted of peripheral blood, taken on day 0 of AZD1222 vaccination. This receptor was taken from an adult in good health. The chain uses TRBV6-6 and TRBJ1-6, with TRBD1 matching 7 bases. The CDR3: CASSYSGGGENSPLHF. CDR3 DNA sequence: TGTGCCAGCAGTTACTCGGGAGGGGGCGAAAATTCACCCCTCCACTTT.